A selection of T cell receptor beta chains follows, all from one sample in a study of Graves' ophthalmopathy and Graves' hyperthyroidism. One entry per CDR3 protein, called by TCRdb with MiXCR from the multiplex PCR reads. Here the sample spans about 480,000 distinct CDR3 sequences, roughly 14% being singletons. The sample taken for sequencing was blood. The receptors derive from a woman in her twenties or thirties with Graves' ophthalmopathy. CDR3s include the opening cysteine and the closing phenylalanine or tryptophan. D genes are given only for firm matches. Size is stated for part of the rows, as once, few or many counts, or as a class when the clone is expanded.

d_gene: -; abundance: many; v_gene: TRBV13; j_gene: TRBJ1-1; CDR3nt: TGTGCCAGCAGCCACGACCTGGGGACTGAAGCTTTCTTT; CDR3aa: CASSHDLGTEAFF
d_gene: TRBD2; abundance: many; v_gene: TRBV6-1; j_gene: TRBJ2-5; CDR3nt: TGTGCCAGCAGTATGACTAGCGGGGGGTTACAAGAGACCCAGTACTTC; CDR3aa: CASSMTSGGLQETQYF
d_gene: -; abundance: -; v_gene: TRBV4-1; j_gene: TRBJ1-3; CDR3nt: TGCGCCAGCAGCCAAGATTATGCAGCCAGCTCTGGAAACACCATATATTTT; CDR3aa: CASSQDYAASSGNTIYF
d_gene: -; abundance: many; v_gene: TRBV29-1; j_gene: TRBJ2-7; CDR3nt: TGCAGCGTTGGGGCAGCCGCTAGCGAGCAGTACTTC; CDR3aa: CSVGAAASEQYF
d_gene: TRBD1; abundance: many; v_gene: TRBV12-3/TRBV12-4; j_gene: TRBJ2-7; CDR3nt: TGTGCCAGCAGGTCCACGAGACAGGGGCTCTACGAGCAGTACTTC; CDR3aa: CASRSTRQGLYEQYF
d_gene: TRBD2; abundance: many; v_gene: TRBV11-2; j_gene: TRBJ2-7; CDR3nt: TGTGCCAGCAGCTTAGGGCTAGCGGGGCCCTACGAGCAGTACTTC; CDR3aa: CASSLGLAGPYEQYF
d_gene: -; abundance: -; v_gene: TRBV6-1; j_gene: TRBJ2-7; CDR3nt: TGTGCCAGCAGCCCCATTAATCGGGGTGGATCCTACGAGCAGTACTTC; CDR3aa: CASSPINRGGSYEQYF
d_gene: -; abundance: many; v_gene: TRBV6-5; j_gene: TRBJ2-2; CDR3nt: TGTGCCAGCAGTTACCGGACCGCCGGGGAGCTGTTTTTT; CDR3aa: CASSYRTAGELFF
d_gene: TRBD1; abundance: -; v_gene: TRBV19; j_gene: TRBJ1-5; CDR3nt: TGTGCCAGTGGGACCCCAGGGGGTCAGCCCCAGCATTTT; CDR3aa: CASGTPGGQPQHF
d_gene: -; abundance: many; v_gene: TRBV7-2; j_gene: TRBJ1-1; CDR3nt: TGTGCCAGCAGCCCCCGAGGTTGGGGGGGGAACACTGAAGCTTTCTTT; CDR3aa: CASSPRGWGGNTEAFF
d_gene: -; abundance: many; v_gene: TRBV7-2; j_gene: TRBJ2-7; CDR3nt: TGTGCCAGCAGCTTCGACAGCGGGCCCTACGAGCAGTACTTC; CDR3aa: CASSFDSGPYEQYF
d_gene: -; abundance: many; v_gene: TRBV27; j_gene: TRBJ2-5; CDR3nt: TGTGCCAGCAGTTTATTGGGCAGGGCAGAGACCCAGTACTTC; CDR3aa: CASSLLGRAETQYF
d_gene: -; abundance: many; v_gene: TRBV9; j_gene: TRBJ1-1; CDR3nt: TGTGCCAGCAGCCCAGAGGGGGGATGGGGCACTGAAGCTTTCTTT; CDR3aa: CASSPEGGWGTEAFF
d_gene: -; abundance: many; v_gene: TRBV12-3/TRBV12-4; j_gene: TRBJ1-1; CDR3nt: TGTGCCAGCAGCTACGGAGGGCAAGCTTTCTTT; CDR3aa: CASSYGGQAFF
d_gene: TRBD2; abundance: few; v_gene: TRBV7-6; j_gene: TRBJ2-5; CDR3nt: TGTGCCAGCAGCATCAGCGGGAGCGGTGAGACCCAGTACTTC; CDR3aa: CASSISGSGETQYF
d_gene: TRBD2; abundance: -; v_gene: TRBV4-1; j_gene: TRBJ2-1; CDR3nt: TGCGCCAGCAGCCCCTCTGGCGGGAGATTGTTCTTC; CDR3aa: CASSPSGGRLFF
d_gene: -; abundance: few; v_gene: TRBV25-1; j_gene: TRBJ1-5; CDR3nt: TGTGCCAGCAGTGCTCCCACGAGCAATCAGCCCCAGCATTTT; CDR3aa: CASSAPTSNQPQHF
d_gene: TRBD1; abundance: many; v_gene: TRBV6-1; j_gene: TRBJ1-2; CDR3nt: TGTGCCAGCAGGGTTAACAGGGGGCGCGTCTATGGCTACACCTTC; CDR3aa: CASRVNRGRVYGYTF
d_gene: TRBD2; abundance: -; v_gene: TRBV28; j_gene: TRBJ2-3; CDR3nt: TGTGCCAGCAGTTTACTCTGGCGGGGGGGACTGACAGATACGCAGTATTTT; CDR3aa: CASSLLWRGGLTDTQYF
d_gene: -; abundance: many; v_gene: TRBV12-3/TRBV12-4; j_gene: TRBJ1-5; CDR3nt: TGTGCCAGCAGCTTAATAGATAGCAATCAGCCCCAGCATTTT; CDR3aa: CASSLIDSNQPQHF
d_gene: TRBD2; abundance: many; v_gene: TRBV12-3/TRBV12-4; j_gene: TRBJ2-7; CDR3nt: TGTGCCAGCACCAAAGCGGGGGCCCCCTTTGAGCAGTACTTC; CDR3aa: CASTKAGAPFEQYF
d_gene: -; abundance: many; v_gene: TRBV11-2; j_gene: TRBJ1-3; CDR3nt: TGTGCCAGCGGGTTAGCTGGAAACACCATATATTTT; CDR3aa: CASGLAGNTIYF
d_gene: -; abundance: many; v_gene: TRBV15; j_gene: TRBJ1-5; CDR3nt: TGTGCCACCAGCAGAGATAAGGATCAGCCCCAGCATTTT; CDR3aa: CATSRDKDQPQHF
d_gene: -; abundance: -; v_gene: TRBV6-1; j_gene: TRBJ2-7; CDR3nt: TGTGCCAGCAGTATTAGGACAGACCAATACGAGCAGTACTTC; CDR3aa: CASSIRTDQYEQYF
d_gene: -; abundance: -; v_gene: TRBV18; j_gene: TRBJ2-2; CDR3nt: TGTGCCAGCTCACGACGGGACACCGGGGAGCTGTTTTTT; CDR3aa: CASSRRDTGELFF
d_gene: -; abundance: many; v_gene: TRBV10-3; j_gene: TRBJ2-7; CDR3nt: TGTGCCATCAGTGCCCCCGGACATGAGTACGAGCAGTACTTC; CDR3aa: CAISAPGHEYEQYF
d_gene: -; abundance: many; v_gene: TRBV12-5; j_gene: TRBJ1-2; CDR3nt: TGTGCTAGTGTCAACCCTGGACAGCCGGCCCGCTATGGCTACACCTTC; CDR3aa: CASVNPGQPARYGYTF
d_gene: -; abundance: many; v_gene: TRBV20-1; j_gene: TRBJ2-7; CDR3nt: TGCAGTGCTAGTCGGGAATCTACCTACGAGCAGTACTTC; CDR3aa: CSASRESTYEQYF
d_gene: -; abundance: -; v_gene: TRBV29-1; j_gene: TRBJ1-2; CDR3nt: TGCAGCGTTGACCGGGACATACGGCAAATGGGGGGCTACACCTTC; CDR3aa: CSVDRDIRQMGGYTF
d_gene: -; abundance: few; v_gene: TRBV5-1; j_gene: TRBJ2-5; CDR3nt: TGCGCCAGCAGCTTGAAGACGAGCGTACAAGAGACCCAGTACTTC; CDR3aa: CASSLKTSVQETQYF
d_gene: -; abundance: many; v_gene: TRBV7-9; j_gene: TRBJ1-5; CDR3nt: TGTGCCAGCACCCTGGGTTCTGGGCCCCAGCATTTT; CDR3aa: CASTLGSGPQHF
d_gene: -; abundance: -; v_gene: TRBV20-1; j_gene: TRBJ1-2; CDR3nt: TGCAGTGCTGGGACCTCAGCGGGAAACTATGGTTACACCTTC; CDR3aa: CSAGTSAGNYGYTF
d_gene: -; abundance: -; v_gene: TRBV6-1; j_gene: TRBJ2-7; CDR3nt: TGTGCCAGCAGGGCGGACTGGAGCTCCTACGAGCAGTACTTC; CDR3aa: CASRADWSSYEQYF
d_gene: -; abundance: many; v_gene: TRBV2; j_gene: TRBJ1-6; CDR3nt: TGTGCCAGCCAAGGGGTTCGATACGCAGGGCAGATTTCACCCCTCCACTTT; CDR3aa: CASQGVRYAGQISPLHF
d_gene: -; abundance: many; v_gene: TRBV7-9; j_gene: TRBJ2-2; CDR3nt: TGTGCCAGCAGCTTAGACCAGGAGAACACCGGGGAGCTGTTTTTT; CDR3aa: CASSLDQENTGELFF
d_gene: -; abundance: many; v_gene: TRBV29-1; j_gene: TRBJ1-1; CDR3nt: TGCAGCGTTGTGGGCCTCATGAACACTGAAGCTTTCTTT; CDR3aa: CSVVGLMNTEAFF
d_gene: TRBD1; abundance: many; v_gene: TRBV20-1; j_gene: TRBJ1-1; CDR3nt: TGCAGTGCTAGGGACAGGAAGAACACTGAAGCTTTCTTT; CDR3aa: CSARDRKNTEAFF
d_gene: -; abundance: few; v_gene: TRBV30; j_gene: TRBJ2-5; CDR3nt: TGTGCCTGGGGCCCCGTCAGTGGCCAAGAGACCCAGTACTTC; CDR3aa: CAWGPVSGQETQYF
d_gene: -; abundance: many; v_gene: TRBV20-1; j_gene: TRBJ1-2; CDR3nt: TGCAGTGCTGCCCCTCCGGGCGCTAACTATGGCTACACCTTC; CDR3aa: CSAAPPGANYGYTF
d_gene: -; abundance: -; v_gene: TRBV12-3/TRBV12-4; j_gene: TRBJ1-1; CDR3nt: TGTGCCATTCACCGGGACACGCAGAACACTGAGGCTTTCTTT; CDR3aa: CAIHRDTQNTEAFF
d_gene: -; abundance: -; v_gene: TRBV11-1; j_gene: TRBJ1-1; CDR3nt: TGTGCCAGCAGCCTTAAGCCTAACACTGAAGCTTTCTTT; CDR3aa: CASSLKPNTEAFF